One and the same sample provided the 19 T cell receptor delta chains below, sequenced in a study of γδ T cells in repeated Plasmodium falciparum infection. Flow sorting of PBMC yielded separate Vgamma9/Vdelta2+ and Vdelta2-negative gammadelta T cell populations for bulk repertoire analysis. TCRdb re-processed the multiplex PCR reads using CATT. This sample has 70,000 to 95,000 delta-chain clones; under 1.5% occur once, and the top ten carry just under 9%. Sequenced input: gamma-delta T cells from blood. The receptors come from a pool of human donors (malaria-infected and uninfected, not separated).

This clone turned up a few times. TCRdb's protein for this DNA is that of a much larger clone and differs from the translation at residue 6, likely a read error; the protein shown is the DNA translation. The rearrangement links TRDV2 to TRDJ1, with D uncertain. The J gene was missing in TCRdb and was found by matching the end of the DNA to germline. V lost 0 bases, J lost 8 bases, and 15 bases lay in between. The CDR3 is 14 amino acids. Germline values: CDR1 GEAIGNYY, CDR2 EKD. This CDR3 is CACDTEGSSEKLIF. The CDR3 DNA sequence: TGTGCCTGTGACACCGAAGGGTCCTCAGAGAAACTCATCTTT.

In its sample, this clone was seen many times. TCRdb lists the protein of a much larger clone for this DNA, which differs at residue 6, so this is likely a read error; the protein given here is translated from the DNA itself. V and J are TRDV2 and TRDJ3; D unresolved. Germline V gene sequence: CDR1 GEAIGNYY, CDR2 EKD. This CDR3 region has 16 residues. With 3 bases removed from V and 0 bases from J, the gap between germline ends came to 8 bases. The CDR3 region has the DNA TGTGCCTGTGACTGGGAGAGCTCCTGGGACACCCGACAGATGTTTTTC. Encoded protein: CACDWESSWDTRQMFF.

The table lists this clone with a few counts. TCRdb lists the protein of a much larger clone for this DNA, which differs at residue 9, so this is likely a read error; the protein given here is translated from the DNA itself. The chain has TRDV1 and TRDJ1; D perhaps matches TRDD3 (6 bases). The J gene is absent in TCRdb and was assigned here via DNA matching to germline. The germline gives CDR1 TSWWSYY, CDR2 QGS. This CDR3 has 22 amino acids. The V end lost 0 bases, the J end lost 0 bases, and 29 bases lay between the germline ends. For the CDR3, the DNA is TGTGCTCTTGGGGAACTTTCGCCTGTCTACGCCTGGAGGATACCGTACACCGATAAACTCATCTTT. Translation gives CALGELSPVYAWRIPYTDKLIF.

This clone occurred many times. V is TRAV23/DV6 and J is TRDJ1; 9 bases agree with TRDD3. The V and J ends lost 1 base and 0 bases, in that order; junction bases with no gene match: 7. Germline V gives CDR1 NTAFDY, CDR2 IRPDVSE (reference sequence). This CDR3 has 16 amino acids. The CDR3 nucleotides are TGTGCAGCAAGCTTGACTGGGGGAAATTACACCGATAAACTCATCTTT. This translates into CAASLTGGNYTDKLIF.

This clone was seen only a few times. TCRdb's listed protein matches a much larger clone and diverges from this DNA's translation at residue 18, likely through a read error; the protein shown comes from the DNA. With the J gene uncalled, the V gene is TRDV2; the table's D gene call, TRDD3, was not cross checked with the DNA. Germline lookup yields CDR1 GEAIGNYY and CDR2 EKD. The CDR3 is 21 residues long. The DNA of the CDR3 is TGTGCCTGTGACACCGTTCAAGGGGCTAAAAATTTCCAGGGCGAGGGCGATAACCTCATCTTT. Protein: CACDTVQGAKNFQGEGDNLIF.

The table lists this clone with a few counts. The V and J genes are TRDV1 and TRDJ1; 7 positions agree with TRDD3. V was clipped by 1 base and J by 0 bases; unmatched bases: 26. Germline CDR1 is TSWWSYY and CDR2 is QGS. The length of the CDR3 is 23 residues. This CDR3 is CALGEPTNWGSLVGGRYTDKLIF. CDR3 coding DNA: TGTGCTCTTGGGGAACCAACTAACTGGGGATCTCTCGTTGGGGGAAGGTACACCGATAAACTCATCTTT.

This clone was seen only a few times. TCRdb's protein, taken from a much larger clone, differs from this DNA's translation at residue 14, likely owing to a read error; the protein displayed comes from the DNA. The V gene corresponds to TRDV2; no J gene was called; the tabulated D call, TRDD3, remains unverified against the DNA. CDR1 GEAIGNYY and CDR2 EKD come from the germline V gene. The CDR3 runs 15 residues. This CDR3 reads CAWAYGGSYTDKLTF. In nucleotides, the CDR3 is TGTGCCTGGGCCTACGGAGGGTCGTACACCGATAAACTCACCTTT.

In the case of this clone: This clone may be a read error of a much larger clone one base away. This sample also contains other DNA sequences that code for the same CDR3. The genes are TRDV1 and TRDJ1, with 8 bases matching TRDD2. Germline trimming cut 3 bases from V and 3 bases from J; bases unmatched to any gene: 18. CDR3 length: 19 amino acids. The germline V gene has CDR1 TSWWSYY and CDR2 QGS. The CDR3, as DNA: TGTGCTCTTGGGGATCTCATCACTTCCTACGTCTGCCTGCCCGATAAACTCATCTTT. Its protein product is CALGDLITSYVCLPDKLIF.

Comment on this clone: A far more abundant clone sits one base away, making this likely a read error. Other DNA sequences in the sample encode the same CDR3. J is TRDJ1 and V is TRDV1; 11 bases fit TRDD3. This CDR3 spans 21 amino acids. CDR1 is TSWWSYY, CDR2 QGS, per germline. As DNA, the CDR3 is TGTGCTCTTGGCGAACTTTCCGCCCCAATGTACTGGGGGATAGACACCGATAAACTCATCTTT. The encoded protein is CALGELSAPMYWGIDTDKLIF.

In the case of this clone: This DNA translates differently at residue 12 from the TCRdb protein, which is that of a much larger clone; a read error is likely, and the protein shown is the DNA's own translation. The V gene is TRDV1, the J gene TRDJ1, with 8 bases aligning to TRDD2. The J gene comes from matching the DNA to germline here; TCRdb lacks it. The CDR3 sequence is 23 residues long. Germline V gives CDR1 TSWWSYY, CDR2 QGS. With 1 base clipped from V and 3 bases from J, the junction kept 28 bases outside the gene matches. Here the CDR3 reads CALGEPFLSRGGDITSGADKLIF. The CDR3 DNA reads TGTGCTCTTGGGGAACCCTTCCTATCCCGGGGAGGTGACATTACATCGGGCGCCGATAAACTCATCTTT.

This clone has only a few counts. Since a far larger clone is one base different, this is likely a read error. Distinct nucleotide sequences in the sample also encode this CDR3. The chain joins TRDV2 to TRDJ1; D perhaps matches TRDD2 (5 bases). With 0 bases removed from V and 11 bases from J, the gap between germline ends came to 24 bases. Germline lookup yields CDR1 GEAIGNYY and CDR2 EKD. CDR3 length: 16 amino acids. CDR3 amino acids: CACDTVSWNPPPKLIF. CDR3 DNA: TGTGCCTGTGACACCGTTTCGTGGAACCCTCCTCCTAAGCTCATCTTT.

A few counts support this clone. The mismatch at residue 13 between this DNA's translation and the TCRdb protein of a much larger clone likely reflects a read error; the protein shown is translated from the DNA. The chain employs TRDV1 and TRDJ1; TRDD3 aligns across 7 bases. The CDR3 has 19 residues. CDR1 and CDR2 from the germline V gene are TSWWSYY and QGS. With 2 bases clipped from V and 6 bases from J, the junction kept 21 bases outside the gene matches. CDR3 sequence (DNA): TGTGCTCTTGGGGAATCTCCGTCCTTTGGACTGGGGTCACCGTATAAACTCATCTTT. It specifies CALGESPSFGLGSPYKLIF.

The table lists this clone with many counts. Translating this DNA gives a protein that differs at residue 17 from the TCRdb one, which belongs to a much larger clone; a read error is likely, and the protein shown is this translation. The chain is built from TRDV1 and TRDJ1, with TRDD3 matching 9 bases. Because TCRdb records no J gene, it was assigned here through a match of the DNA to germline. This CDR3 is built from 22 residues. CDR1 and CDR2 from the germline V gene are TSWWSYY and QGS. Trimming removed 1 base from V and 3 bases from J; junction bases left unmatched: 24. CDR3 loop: CALGEPMGHPTGGRLYADKLIF. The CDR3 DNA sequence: TGTGCTCTTGGGGAACCTATGGGCCATCCTACTGGGGGACGTCTGTACGCCGATAAACTCATCTTT.

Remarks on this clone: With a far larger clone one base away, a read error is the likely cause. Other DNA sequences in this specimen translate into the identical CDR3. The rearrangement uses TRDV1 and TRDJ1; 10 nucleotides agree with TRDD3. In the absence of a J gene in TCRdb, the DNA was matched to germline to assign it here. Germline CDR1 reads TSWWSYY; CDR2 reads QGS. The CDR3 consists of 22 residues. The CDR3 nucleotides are TGCGCTCTTGGGGAACGGCCTTTAAAGGCGTGGTACTGGGGGATGCGAACCGATAAACTCATCTTT. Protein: CALGERPLKAWYWGMRTDKLIF.

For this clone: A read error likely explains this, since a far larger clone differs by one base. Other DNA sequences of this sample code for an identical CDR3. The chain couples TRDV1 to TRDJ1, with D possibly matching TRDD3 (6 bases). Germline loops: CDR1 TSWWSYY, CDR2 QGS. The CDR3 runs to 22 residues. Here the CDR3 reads CALGELNAPKAAIRGYTDKLIF. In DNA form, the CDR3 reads TGTGCTCTTGGGGAACTGAACGCTCCCAAGGCAGCTATACGAGGATACACAGATAAACTCATCTTT.

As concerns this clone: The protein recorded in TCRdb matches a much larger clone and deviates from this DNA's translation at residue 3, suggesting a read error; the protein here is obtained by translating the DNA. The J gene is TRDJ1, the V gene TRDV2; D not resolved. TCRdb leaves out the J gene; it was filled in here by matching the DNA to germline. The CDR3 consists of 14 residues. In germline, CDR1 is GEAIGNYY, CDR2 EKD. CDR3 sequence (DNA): TGTGCCCGTGACCCGATTGCTTACACCGATAAACTCATCTTT. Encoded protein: CARDPIAYTDKLIF.

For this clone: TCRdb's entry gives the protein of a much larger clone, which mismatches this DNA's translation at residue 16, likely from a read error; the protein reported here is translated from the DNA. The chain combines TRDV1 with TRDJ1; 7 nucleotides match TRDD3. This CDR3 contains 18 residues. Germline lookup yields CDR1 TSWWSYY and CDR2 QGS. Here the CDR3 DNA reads TGTGCTCTTGGGGAACTGTTCCCTATAATCGGATACGGGGATAAACCCATCTTT. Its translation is CALGELFPIIGYGDKPIF.

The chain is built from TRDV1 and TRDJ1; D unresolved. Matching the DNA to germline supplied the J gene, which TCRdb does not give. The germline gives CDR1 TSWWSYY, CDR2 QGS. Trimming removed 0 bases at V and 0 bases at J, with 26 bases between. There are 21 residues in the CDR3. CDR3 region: CALGELVFGSSVLPYTDKLIF. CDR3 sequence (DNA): TGTGCTCTTGGGGAACTAGTATTTGGGTCTTCGGTACTGCCTTACACCGATAAACTCATCTTT.

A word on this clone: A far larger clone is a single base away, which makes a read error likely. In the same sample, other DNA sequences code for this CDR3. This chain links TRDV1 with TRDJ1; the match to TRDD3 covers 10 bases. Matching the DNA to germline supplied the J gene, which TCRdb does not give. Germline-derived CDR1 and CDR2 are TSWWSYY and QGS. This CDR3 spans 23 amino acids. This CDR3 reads CALGEVLAPLGGYPGPYTDKLIF. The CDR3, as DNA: TGTGCCCTTGGGGAAGTTCTGGCTCCCCTTGGGGGATACCCTGGGCCCTACACCGATAAACTCATCTTT.